Listed here are 22 T cell receptor beta chains from one sample, sequenced in a study of radiotherapy plus CTLA-4 blockade in lung cancer. This table comes from immunoSEQ multiplex PCR, and its TCRdb copy is limited to in-frame clones, with some not included. The sample has about 31,000 clones, under 85% seen once. The source material was peripheral blood, sampled from a patient treated with radiotherapy plus ipilimumab. The receptors stem from a human donor with non-small cell lung cancer whose response to radiotherapy plus ipilimumab could not be evaluated.

This chain links TRBV6-5 with TRBJ2-1; 10 nucleotides align to TRBD2. After removal of 2 bases from V and 4 bases from J, the junction contained 5 bases not matched to a gene. This CDR3 contains 16 residues. Germline V gene lookup returns CDR1 MNHEY and CDR2 SVGAGI. The CDR3 reads CASSYLGLAEYNEQFF. The CDR3 nucleotides are TGTGCCAGCAGTTACCTCGGACTAGCGGAGTACAATGAGCAGTTCTTC.

The chain joins TRBV7-3 to TRBJ2-3, with 13 bases fitting TRBD2. V lost 5 bases, J lost 5 bases, and 4 bases stayed unmatched. Germline CDR1 is SGHTA and CDR2 is FQGTGA. This CDR3 has 15 amino acids. The CDR3 sequence: CASSRTSGRQDTQYF. The CDR3 bases are TGTGCCAGCAGCAGGACTAGCGGGAGACAAGATACGCAGTATTTT.

This clone was seen a handful of times. The chain links TRBV4-1 to TRBJ2-1, with D tentatively TRBD2 (6 bases). This CDR3 has 17 amino acids. V dropped 1 base and J dropped 0 bases, with 13 bases sitting between them. Germline CDR1 is MGHRA and CDR2 is YSYEKL. CDR3 nucleotide sequence: TGCGCCAGCAGCCAAGTTGAGCGGGCACCCTCCTACAATGAGCAGTTCTTC. It translates to CASSQVERAPSYNEQFF.

The chain recombines TRBV18 with TRBJ2-3; D might be TRBD2 (6 bases). The length of the CDR3 is 15 residues. Trimming took 0 bases from V and 0 from J, leaving 7 bases between them. In germline, CDR1 is KGHSH, CDR2 LQKENI. In DNA, the CDR3 is TGTGCCAGCTCACCACCGGGACTCAGCACAGATACGCAGTATTTT. This encodes CASSPPGLSTDTQYF.

This chain uses TRBV7-9 with TRBJ2-3; D possibly corresponds to TRBD2 (6 bases). Germline values: CDR1 SEHNR, CDR2 FQNEAQ (reference sequence). Between the trimmed V and J ends, which lost 8 bases and 2 bases, there was a span of 17 bases. The CDR3 length is 15 residues. For the CDR3, the DNA is TGTGCCAGCGATGAAAATTGGGAGGACACAGATACGCAGTATTTT. Its protein product is CASDENWEDTDTQYF. Variable domain in full (rest from reference TRBV7-9 and TRBJ2-3): DTGVSQNPRHKITKRGQNVTFRCDPISEHNRLYWYRQTLGQGPEFLTYFQNEAQLEKSRLLSDRFSAERPKGSFSTLEIQRTEQGDSAMYLCASDENWEDTDTQYFGPGTRLTVL.

This clone came up once. This sequence joins TRBV30 and TRBJ1-4; 8 nucleotides align to TRBD1. CDR1 GTSNPN and CDR2 SVGIG come from the germline V gene (reference sequence). After removal of 1 base from V and 1 base from J, the junction contained 5 bases not matched to a gene. The CDR3 totals 16 residues. CDR3 DNA: TGTGCCTGGAGTGGTACAGGGGGATTAACTAATGAAAAACTGTTTTTT. It specifies CAWSGTGGLTNEKLFF.

This clone came up a few times. The chain carries TRBV7-2 and TRBJ2-5, with 12 bases that match TRBD2. With V trimmed by 4 bases and J by 5 bases, 14 bases remained unmatched. The germline V gene encodes CDR1 SGHTA and CDR2 FQGNSA. CDR3 size: 18 residues. CDR3 residues: CASSSQPPRLAGDETQYF. DNA for the CDR3: TGTGCCAGCAGCTCCCAGCCACCGCGACTAGCGGGAGATGAGACCCAGTACTTC.

The rearrangement uses TRBV27 and TRBJ1-3; TRBD1 matches at 12 bases. The germline V gene has CDR1 MNHEY and CDR2 SMNVEV (reference sequence). The length of the CDR3 is 17 residues. V shed 5 bases and J 0 bases; nucleotides not matched to a gene: 5. Here the CDR3 reads CASSPGQGAPSGNTIYF. The CDR3 region has the DNA TGTGCCAGCAGTCCGGGACAGGGGGCTCCCTCTGGAAACACCATATATTTT.

This chain uses TRBV5-4 with TRBJ2-2; 7 nucleotides line up with TRBD1. From germline, CDR1 is SGHNT and CDR2 YYREEE (reference sequence). This CDR3 spans 16 amino acids. V was clipped by 1 base and J by 7 bases; unmatched bases: 10. The CDR3 loop is CASSLYSGTDIGELFF. CDR3 bases: TGTGCCAGCAGCTTGTATTCCGGGACAGATATCGGGGAGCTGTTTTTT. Full variable domain (rest looked up from reference TRBV5-4 and TRBJ2-2): ETGVTQSPTHLIKTRGQQVTLRCSSQSGHNTVSWYQQALGQGPQFIFQYYREEENGRGNFPPRFSGLQFPNYSSELNVNALELDDSALYLCASSLYSGTDIGELFFGEGSRLTVL.

The chain combines TRBV18 with TRBJ1-5; possibly TRBD1 for D (6 bases). CDR3 size: 14 residues. Trimming stripped 11 bases from V and 3 bases from J, with 17 bases between. The V gene's germline CDR1 is KGHSH and CDR2 LQKENI. The CDR3 DNA reads TGTGCCTCGGCAGGGGTCCGTGACAATCAGCCCCAGCATTTT. It yields the protein CASAGVRDNQPQHF.

The chain couples TRBV6-5 to TRBJ2-1; D not resolved. CDR1 MNHEY and CDR2 SVGAGI come from the germline V gene. V lost 8 bases to trimming and J lost 10 bases, with 18 bases between them. The CDR3 is 13 residues long. CDR3 loop: CASCDSTSREQFF. CDR3 sequence (DNA): TGTGCCAGCTGCGACTCGACGTCTCGAGAGCAGTTCTTC.

J is TRBJ2-1 and V is TRBV4-3; 11 bases map to TRBD2. The trim removed 4 bases at V and 7 bases at J, leaving 9 bases unmatched. In germline, CDR1 is LGHNA, CDR2 YSLEER. CDR3 length: 16 amino acids. The CDR3 nucleotides are TGCGCCAGCAGCCCTGGACTAGCGGGCCTAAGAAATGAGCAGTTCTTC. This translates into CASSPGLAGLRNEQFF.

The chain links TRBV30 to TRBJ1-2; D perhaps matches TRBD1 (5 bases). V gave up 1 base and J gave up 7 bases, with 13 bases separating them. The CDR3 covers 13 residues. Germline lookup yields CDR1 GTSNPN and CDR2 SVGIG (reference sequence). Here the CDR3 DNA reads TGTGCCTGGAGTGGGGGGGGGTGGTCTGGCTACACCTTC. Translation gives CAWSGGGWSGYTF.

The V gene is TRBV2, the J gene TRBJ2-1; 7 nucleotides align to TRBD2. This CDR3 region has 13 residues. V lost 2 bases, J lost 15 bases, and 10 bases stayed unmatched. From germline, CDR1 is SNHLY and CDR2 FYNNEI. The CDR3 DNA sequence: TGTGCCAGCAGTGAACTAGCGGAGGATAGGCTGTTCTTC. This encodes CASSELAEDRLFF.

As to this clone: The sample carries other DNA sequences with the same CDR3. The J gene is TRBJ2-6, the V gene TRBV28, with TRBD1 as a possible D gene (6 bases). The CDR3 extends over 14 amino acids. The ends were cut back, 5 bases at V and 8 bases at J, with 13 bases in the middle. CDR1 is MDHEN, CDR2 SYDVKM, per germline. CDR3 DNA sequence: TGTGCCAGCAGTACTCGGACAGCATCCAACGTCCTGACTTTC. This gives the protein CASSTRTASNVLTF.

The V and J genes are TRBV11-1 and TRBJ1-1; 8 nucleotides align to TRBD1. CDR1 and CDR2 (germline): SGHAT, FQDESV (reference sequence). V shed 6 bases, J shed 8 bases, and the junction held 14 bases outside the gene matches. The CDR3 is 15 residues long. The CDR3 DNA reads TGTGCCAGCAGGCGTGACGACAGGGGCCGCATCGAAGCTTTCTTT. Translation: CASRRDDRGRIEAFF.

In its sample, this clone was seen once. V gene TRBV2 combines with J gene TRBJ1-6; D gene ambiguous. The CDR3 contains 16 residues. Trimming cost V 0 bases and J 10 bases, with 16 bases left between them. Germline CDR1 is SNHLY and CDR2 is FYNNEI. DNA for the CDR3: TGTGCCAGCAGTGAAGCGGTTATCCGGGTCGGCTCACCCCTCCACTTT. As protein: CASSEAVIRVGSPLHF.

This chain uses TRBV6-1 with TRBJ2-7, with TRBD2 matching over 7 bases. The germline V gene encodes CDR1 MNHNS and CDR2 SASEGT. The J segment lost 0 bases and the V segment lost 4 bases, leaving 9 bases of the junction unmatched. This CDR3 comprises 16 residues. CDR3 residues: CASSVHPGTTSYEQYF. CDR3 in DNA: TGTGCCAGCAGTGTTCATCCCGGGACTACCTCCTACGAGCAGTACTTC.

The V and J genes are TRBV5-1 and TRBJ2-5; 10 bases are shared with TRBD2. The closer fit of TRBJ2-7 to the DNA end suggests the J call may be wrong. The CDR3 consists of 15 residues. Germline V gene lookup returns CDR1 SGHRS and CDR2 YFSETQ. The CDR3 nucleotides read TGCGCCAGCAGCGAGTCTAGCGGGAGTTCCTACGAGCAGTACTTC. Its translation: CASSESSGSSYEQYF.

This chain joins TRBV7-3 and TRBJ2-3; the match to TRBD1 covers 8 bases. Germline CDR1 reads SGHTA; CDR2 reads FQGTGA. This CDR3 contains 17 residues. V lost 0 bases, J lost 1 base, and 6 bases stayed unmatched. For the CDR3, the DNA is TGTGCCAGCAGCTTAACCCGTGACAGGGGAGGCACAGATACGCAGTATTTT. As protein: CASSLTRDRGGTDTQYF.

The chain has TRBV5-1 and TRBJ1-6; D might be TRBD1 (5 bases). The V end was cut by 0 bases, the J end by 6 bases, with 7 bases between. The CDR3 extends over 14 amino acids. In germline, CDR1 is SGHRS, CDR2 YFSETQ. CDR3 coding DNA: TGCGCCAGCAGCTTGGGACAGCGTAATTCACCCCTCCACTTT. It translates to CASSLGQRNSPLHF.

This chain uses TRBV5-8 with TRBJ2-1, with 16 bases matching TRBD2. The CDR3 loop spans 17 amino acids. The germline V gene has CDR1 SGHTS and CDR2 YDEGEE. Trimming cost V 4 bases and J 7 bases; bases outside gene matches: 8. This CDR3 reads CASSAGTSGRVRNEQFF. CDR3 coding DNA: TGTGCCAGCAGCGCAGGGACTAGCGGGAGGGTACGGAATGAGCAGTTCTTC.